This TCR beta chain is drawn from a study of cytomegalovirus exposure and HLA in healthy donors. Overall study context: The Caucasian-associated ancestry cluster contained 75% to 85% of the approximately 430 genotyped donors. The study's findings and limits: On later analysis, the bulk of CMV-associated TCR beta chains appeared to be HLA-restricted. At a 0.05 false discovery rate, a later analysis found approximately 17,000 TCR beta sequences to be associated with HLA alleles.

This CDR3 spans 15 amino acids. After removal of 1 base from V and 4 bases from J, the junction contained 4 bases not matched to a gene. Germline lookup yields CDR1 MNHNS and CDR2 SASEGT. As to this clone: No antigen is known for it.

Vbeta (60) and Jbeta (13) primers were used in the PCR. The data were produced by immunoSEQ multiplex PCR, yet TCRdb's version contains in-frame clones alone and is incomplete. Its table lists 150,000 or so clones. This TCR came from a woman in her forties or fifties in good health and CMV-seronegative. The sequenced sample consisted of PBMCs. This rearrangement joins TRBV6-1 to TRBJ1-5, with 7 bases aligning to TRBD1. CDR3 sequence reads: CASSEGQGVNQPQHF. The CDR3 region has the DNA TGTGCCAGCAGTGAAGGGCAGGGGGTTAATCAGCCCCAGCATTTT.